The 5 T cell receptor beta chains below come from one sample, sequenced in a study of siplizumab effects on memory and regulatory T cells. TCRdb's copy holds only in-frame clones and misses some; the assay was immunoSEQ multiplex PCR. The table includes around 97,000 clones, 85% to 95% detected once. Specimen: non-Treg CD4+ T cells sorted from blood. These receptors were obtained from a human donor in good health.

The chain links TRBV18 to TRBJ2-7; D call uncertain. The CDR3 is 17 amino acids. The V and J ends lost 2 bases and 0 bases respectively, with 17 bases between them. Per the germline V gene, CDR1 is KGHSH and CDR2 is LQKENI. The CDR3 is CASSPRSDGWTSYEQYF. CDR3 sequence (DNA): TGTGCCAGCTCACCAAGGAGTGATGGGTGGACCTCCTACGAGCAGTACTTC.

The chain couples TRBV9 to TRBJ2-5; 9 bases agree with TRBD1. The CDR3 contains 16 residues. V gave up 4 bases and J gave up 3 bases; unmatched junction bases: 10. Germline assignment: CDR1 SGDLS and CDR2 YYNGEE. CDR3 bases: TGTGCCAGCAGCTGGCGGGACAGGGTTCTGGAAGAGACCCAGTACTTC. Translating gives CASSWRDRVLEETQYF.

This sequence joins TRBV29-1 and TRBJ2-7; no clear D. V was cut by 4 bases and J by 2 bases, with 12 bases left in between. The germline gives CDR1 SQVTM, CDR2 ANQGSEA. The CDR3 totals 13 residues. In DNA, the CDR3 is TGCAGCGTTGCCTCGCAGGTTACCTACGAGCAGTACTTC. Its translation: CSVASQVTYEQYF.

The chain uses TRBV19 and TRBJ2-7; TRBD1 matches at 8 bases. The CDR3 runs 14 residues. J lost 2 bases, V lost 10 bases, and 10 bases had no gene match. The V gene's germline CDR1 is LNHDA and CDR2 SQIVND (reference sequence). The CDR3 coding sequence is TGTGCCACCGGACACAGGGGGGCACCCTACGAGCAGTACTTC. Amino acids: CATGHRGAPYEQYF.

CDR3 DNA: TGTGCCAGCAGCTTAGGCGCACTTGATGAAAAACTGTTTTTT. This gives the protein CASSLGALDEKLFF. The gene calls are TRBV7-9 and TRBJ1-4; no clear D. V lost 1 base, J lost 6 bases, and 9 bases lay in between. Germline assignment: CDR1 SEHNR and CDR2 FQNEAQ (reference sequence). This CDR3 is 14 amino acids long.